This T cell receptor (beta chain) is drawn from a study of human T cells and chemical hapten exposure. For the study at large: Skin on the upper inner arm, approximately 2 cm by approximately 2 cm in size, was sensitized with 2% DPC.

At least ten counts were recorded for this clonotype. Its matching antigen is unknown. The germline V and J ends were trimmed by 0 bases and 4 bases, with 15 bases remaining between them. Germline loops: CDR1 DFQATT, CDR2 SNEGSKA (reference sequence). This CDR3 spans 15 amino acids. Sample time point: patch test 2, 6 weeks after DPC sensitization. Treatment specified: therapeutic diphenylcyclopropenone sensitization with weekly scalp DPC. Blood draws came first, before each patch test. Overall study findings and caveats: The count of PT1 expanded TCRs correlated positively with patch test score.

TCRdb re-analysed the RACE reads in MiXCR, keeping a single row per CDR3 protein. The table includes about 400,000 distinct CDR3 sequences, about 6% detected once. Here the sequenced sample was whole blood, taken in connection with sensitization to the hapten diphenylcyclopropenone (DPC). The chain combines TRBV20-1 with TRBJ1-2; unclear D gene. The receptor was derived from a young woman with alopecia areata. Some clones in this sample may be carry-over from other donors' samples. The CDR3 region has the DNA TGCAGTGCTAGAGATGGTGAGGACCCCTCCTATGGCTACACCTTC. Its translation: CSARDGEDPSYGYTF.